This TCR beta chain was identified in a study of tumor and adjacent non-tumor tissue in lung cancer. Whole-study context: There were some 11 adenocarcinoma, a couple of squamous cell carcinoma and 1 small cell lung cancer cases. On average, productive TCRbeta reads reached 4 million to 4.5 million per sample.

On this clonotype itself: Its specificity is unknown.

The CDR3 spans 14 residues. Germline V CDR1 and CDR2: MDHEN, SYDVKM. Trimming took 5 bases from V and 3 from J; bases not matched to a gene: 2. This sample's RNA came from whole unsorted tissue. Study-wide findings and caveats: Patients with more diverse tumor TCRs had worse survival.

A modified ARM-PCR protocol with three rounds of nested PCR amplified TCRbeta. Each CDR3 protein is one row after TCRdb ran MiXCR on the multiplex PCR reads. The sample holds 120,000 or so distinct CDR3 sequences, around three fifths seen once. Sequencing used lung tumor tissue. The chain uses TRBV28 and TRBJ1-4; 8 bases match TRBD1. The sequence came from a man aged 25-40 years with non-small cell lung cancer. CDR3 protein: CASSQGAANEKLFF. In nucleotides, the CDR3 is TGTGCCAGCAGTCAGGGGGCAGCTAATGAAAAACTGTTTTTT.